These T cell receptor beta chains were read from a single sample in a study of molecular identifiers for immune sequencing clone quantification. Using its own MiXCR run on the PCR reads, TCRdb lists one record per CDR3 protein. This repertoire shows 65,000 or so distinct CDR3 sequences, about 18% found once; its top ten account for approximately 1.5%. Specimen: naive CD8+ T cells from blood, with Jurkat cell RNA spiked in. All receptors come from a human donor in good health. Some libraries in this study had Jurkat cell RNA spiked in. CDR3s include the opening cysteine and the closing phenylalanine or tryptophan. The order of the fields is CDR3 DNA, CDR3 protein, J gene, V gene, CDR3 length, clone size, D gene. A D gene is named only where the DNA matches it firmly. Clone size is stated in some rows and not others, as once, few, many or a class when expanded.

cdr3_nt: TGTGCCAGCAGCCAAGTCGAGTCGGGGGATGAGCAGTTCTTC
cdr3_aa: CASSQVESGDEQFF
j_call: TRBJ2-1
v_call: TRBV4-2
cdr3_length: 14
clone_size: many
d_call: -

cdr3_nt: TGTGCCAGCAGTGACGGTAGCGGGAGCTTTGGAGAGACCCAGTACTTC
cdr3_aa: CASSDGSGSFGETQYF
j_call: TRBJ2-5
v_call: TRBV6-1
cdr3_length: 16
clone_size: -
d_call: TRBD2

cdr3_nt: TGTGCCAGCAGTTACTCGGCTAGGTTGGCCAAAAACATTCAGTACTTC
cdr3_aa: CASSYSARLAKNIQYF
j_call: TRBJ2-4
v_call: TRBV6-2/TRBV6-3
cdr3_length: 16
clone_size: medium-sized
d_call: -

cdr3_nt: TGTGCCAGCAGCTCAGACGGGGGCCAGGGTATTCCTGAAGCTTTCTTT
cdr3_aa: CASSSDGGQGIPEAFF
j_call: TRBJ1-1
v_call: TRBV7-9
cdr3_length: 16
clone_size: many
d_call: -

cdr3_nt: TGTGCCAGCAGCTATATGGGCGAGACCCAGTACTTC
cdr3_aa: CASSYMGETQYF
j_call: TRBJ2-5
v_call: TRBV7-9
cdr3_length: 12
clone_size: many
d_call: -

cdr3_nt: TGCGCCAGCAGCCAAGACCCGGGCCTTAGTGTGCCAGATACGCAGTATTTT
cdr3_aa: CASSQDPGLSVPDTQYF
j_call: TRBJ2-3
v_call: TRBV4-1
cdr3_length: 17
clone_size: many
d_call: -

cdr3_nt: TGTGCCAGCAGCCGGAGACTAGTGGGATACAATGAGCAGTTCTTC
cdr3_aa: CASSRRLVGYNEQFF
j_call: TRBJ2-1
v_call: TRBV11-3
cdr3_length: 15
clone_size: -
d_call: -

cdr3_nt: TGTGCCAGCAGCCTGCGCGGAGGATGGTCCTACGAGCAGTACTTC
cdr3_aa: CASSLRGGWSYEQYF
j_call: TRBJ2-7
v_call: TRBV7-8
cdr3_length: 15
clone_size: many
d_call: -

cdr3_nt: TGTGCCTGGATGTATGCCGGCGGGGGGCCCCTCCACTTT
cdr3_aa: CAWMYAGGGPLHF
j_call: TRBJ1-6
v_call: TRBV30
cdr3_length: 13
clone_size: many
d_call: -

cdr3_nt: TGTGCCAGTAGTATTTTTGGGGGTTCCGCAGATACGCAGTATTTT
cdr3_aa: CASSIFGGSADTQYF
j_call: TRBJ2-3
v_call: TRBV19
cdr3_length: 15
clone_size: many
d_call: -

cdr3_nt: TGTGCCAGCAACCCACGGGGGACTAGCGGGAGGGCCGAGGAGACCCAGTACTTC
cdr3_aa: CASNPRGTSGRAEETQYF
j_call: TRBJ2-5
v_call: TRBV13
cdr3_length: 18
clone_size: many
d_call: TRBD2

cdr3_nt: TGTGCCAGCAGTTTCTTACAGCCACAAGAGACCCAGTACTTC
cdr3_aa: CASSFLQPQETQYF
j_call: TRBJ2-5
v_call: TRBV12-3/TRBV12-4
cdr3_length: 14
clone_size: -
d_call: -

cdr3_nt: TGTGCCAGCAGGTGGCTAGCGGGATCAGAGACCCAGTACTTC
cdr3_aa: CASRWLAGSETQYF
j_call: TRBJ2-5
v_call: TRBV6-6
cdr3_length: 14
clone_size: -
d_call: TRBD2

cdr3_nt: TGTGCCAGCGGACCCGAGGCGGGAACCACAGATACGCAGTATTTT
cdr3_aa: CASGPEAGTTDTQYF
j_call: TRBJ2-3
v_call: TRBV11-1
cdr3_length: 15
clone_size: -
d_call: -

cdr3_nt: TGTGCCAGCAGCCAAGATCCGACCTACGAGCAGTACTTC
cdr3_aa: CASSQDPTYEQYF
j_call: TRBJ2-7
v_call: TRBV14
cdr3_length: 13
clone_size: -
d_call: -

cdr3_nt: TGTGCCAGCAGTTACTCGTACCAAGCTGATCCGGGAGGAGCGTCAGATACGCAGTATTTT
cdr3_aa: CASSYSYQADPGGASDTQYF
j_call: TRBJ2-3
v_call: TRBV6-2/TRBV6-3
cdr3_length: 20
clone_size: many
d_call: TRBD2

cdr3_nt: TGCAGTGCCGGCGTGGGAGGTACTGAAGCTTTCTTT
cdr3_aa: CSAGVGGTEAFF
j_call: TRBJ1-1
v_call: TRBV20-1
cdr3_length: 12
clone_size: many
d_call: -

cdr3_nt: TGTGCCAGCAGCAGGGCGGCGGGAACCTACGAGCAGTACTTC
cdr3_aa: CASSRAAGTYEQYF
j_call: TRBJ2-7
v_call: TRBV9
cdr3_length: 14
clone_size: -
d_call: -

cdr3_nt: TGTGCCAGCAGCCACCAAGGGACAGTCGGCTACGAGCAGTACTTC
cdr3_aa: CASSHQGTVGYEQYF
j_call: TRBJ2-7
v_call: TRBV11-2
cdr3_length: 15
clone_size: -
d_call: TRBD1

cdr3_nt: TGCAGCGTTGACCCCGGACTAGGAGGCGATGAGCAGTTCTTC
cdr3_aa: CSVDPGLGGDEQFF
j_call: TRBJ2-1
v_call: TRBV29-1
cdr3_length: 14
clone_size: many
d_call: TRBD2

cdr3_nt: TGTGCCACCAGCAGACAACGACTAGCGGCGAGCTCCTACGAGCAGTACTTC
cdr3_aa: CATSRQRLAASSYEQYF
j_call: TRBJ2-7
v_call: TRBV15
cdr3_length: 17
clone_size: once
d_call: TRBD2

cdr3_nt: TGTGCCAGCAGTTTCGGGACTAGCGGACTCAATGAGCAGTTCTTC
cdr3_aa: CASSFGTSGLNEQFF
j_call: TRBJ2-1
v_call: TRBV27
cdr3_length: 15
clone_size: few
d_call: TRBD2

cdr3_nt: TGTGCCAGCAGTTTATTGGAACTAGCGGGAGTACCCGGTGAGCAGTTCTTC
cdr3_aa: CASSLLELAGVPGEQFF
j_call: TRBJ2-1
v_call: TRBV27
cdr3_length: 17
clone_size: many
d_call: TRBD2

cdr3_nt: TGTGCCAGCAGTGCGGCCGGGACAGGGGTCCATCAGCCCCAGCATTTT
cdr3_aa: CASSAAGTGVHQPQHF
j_call: TRBJ1-5
v_call: TRBV6-5
cdr3_length: 16
clone_size: many
d_call: TRBD1

cdr3_nt: TGTGCCACCAATGATCCGGGGACACTCGCTTATAGCAATCAGCCCCAGCATTTT
cdr3_aa: CATNDPGTLAYSNQPQHF
j_call: TRBJ1-5
v_call: TRBV19
cdr3_length: 18
clone_size: medium-sized
d_call: -

cdr3_nt: TGTGCCAGCAGACAGAGCACAGATACGCAGTATTTT
cdr3_aa: CASRQSTDTQYF
j_call: TRBJ2-3
v_call: TRBV13
cdr3_length: 12
clone_size: many
d_call: -

cdr3_nt: TGCAGCGTTGACTTCGGAAACTCCTACGATGAGCAGTTCTTC
cdr3_aa: CSVDFGNSYDEQFF
j_call: TRBJ2-1
v_call: TRBV29-1
cdr3_length: 14
clone_size: few
d_call: -

cdr3_nt: TGTGCCAGCAGAGGAAGTACTAGCGGGGGTTACAATGAGCAGTTCTTC
cdr3_aa: CASRGSTSGGYNEQFF
j_call: TRBJ2-1
v_call: TRBV2
cdr3_length: 16
clone_size: -
d_call: TRBD2

cdr3_nt: TGTGCCAGCAGTTTGACAGGAGGCGACTACGAGCAGTACTTC
cdr3_aa: CASSLTGGDYEQYF
j_call: TRBJ2-7
v_call: TRBV27
cdr3_length: 14
clone_size: many
d_call: -

cdr3_nt: TGCGCCAGCAGCCGAAGAGAAGCCTACGAGCAGTACTTC
cdr3_aa: CASSRREAYEQYF
j_call: TRBJ2-7
v_call: TRBV4-1
cdr3_length: 13
clone_size: many
d_call: -

cdr3_nt: TGTGCCACCAGTGATTTGGGGGAGGGCCACAAGACCCAGTACTTC
cdr3_aa: CATSDLGEGHKTQYF
j_call: TRBJ2-5
v_call: TRBV24-1
cdr3_length: 15
clone_size: once
d_call: TRBD2

cdr3_nt: TGTGCCACCAGCAGAGATGGCTTTAGCGGGAGTAAAGAGACCCAGTACTTC
cdr3_aa: CATSRDGFSGSKETQYF
j_call: TRBJ2-5
v_call: TRBV15
cdr3_length: 17
clone_size: few
d_call: TRBD2

cdr3_nt: TGTGCCAGTAGGCCCCCCAAAAGCGGGAGCTCCCACAATGAGCAGTTCTTC
cdr3_aa: CASRPPKSGSSHNEQFF
j_call: TRBJ2-1
v_call: TRBV19
cdr3_length: 17
clone_size: -
d_call: TRBD2

cdr3_nt: TGTGCCAGTACCCCGTCGGGGAACTATGGCTACACCTTC
cdr3_aa: CASTPSGNYGYTF
j_call: TRBJ1-2
v_call: TRBV19
cdr3_length: 13
clone_size: many
d_call: -

cdr3_nt: TGTGCCAGCAGCCTAACTCACGGATATAGCAATCAGCCCCAGCATTTT
cdr3_aa: CASSLTHGYSNQPQHF
j_call: TRBJ1-5
v_call: TRBV7-2
cdr3_length: 16
clone_size: medium-sized
d_call: -